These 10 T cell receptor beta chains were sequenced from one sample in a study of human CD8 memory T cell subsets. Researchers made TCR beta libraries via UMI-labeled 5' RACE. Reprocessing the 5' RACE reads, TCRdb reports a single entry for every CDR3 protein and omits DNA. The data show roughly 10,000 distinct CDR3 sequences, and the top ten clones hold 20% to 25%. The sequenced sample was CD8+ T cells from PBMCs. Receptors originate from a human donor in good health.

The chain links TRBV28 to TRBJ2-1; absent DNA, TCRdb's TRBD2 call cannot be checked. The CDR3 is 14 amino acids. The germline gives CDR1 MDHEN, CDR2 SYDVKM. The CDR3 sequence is CASHLAGVRNEQFF.

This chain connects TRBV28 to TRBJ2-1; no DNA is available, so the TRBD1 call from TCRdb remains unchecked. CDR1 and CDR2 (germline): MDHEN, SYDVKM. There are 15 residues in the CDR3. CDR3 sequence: CASSLYTGTYNEQFF.

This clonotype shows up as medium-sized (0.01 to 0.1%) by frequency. The CDR3 loop reads CSVEVAGGPYNEQFF. The chain joins TRBV29-1 to TRBJ2-1; TCRdb indicates TRBD2, and absent DNA this call remains unverified. The CDR3 runs to 15 residues. Germline V CDR1 and CDR2: SQVTM, ANQGSEA.

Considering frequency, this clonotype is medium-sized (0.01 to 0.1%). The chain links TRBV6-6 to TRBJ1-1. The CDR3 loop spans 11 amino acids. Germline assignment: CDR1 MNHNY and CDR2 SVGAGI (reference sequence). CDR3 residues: CASSNGDEAFF.

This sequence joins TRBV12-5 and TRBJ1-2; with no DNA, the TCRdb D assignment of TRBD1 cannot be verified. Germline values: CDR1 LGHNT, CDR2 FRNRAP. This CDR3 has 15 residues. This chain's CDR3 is CASGLDRGVLDGYTF. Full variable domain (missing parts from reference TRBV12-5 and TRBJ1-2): DARVTQTPRHKVTEMGQEVTMRCQPILGHNTVFWYRQTMMQGLELLAYFRNRAPLDDSGMPKDRFSAEMPDATLATLKIQPSEPRDSAVYFCASGLDRGVLDGYTFGSGTRLTVV.

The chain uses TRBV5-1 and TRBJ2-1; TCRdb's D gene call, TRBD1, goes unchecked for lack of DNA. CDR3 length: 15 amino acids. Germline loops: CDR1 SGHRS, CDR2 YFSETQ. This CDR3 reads CASSLWGGKTDEQFF.

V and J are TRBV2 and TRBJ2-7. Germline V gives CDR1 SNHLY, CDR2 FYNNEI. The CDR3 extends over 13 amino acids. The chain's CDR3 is CASSSDPNYEQYF.

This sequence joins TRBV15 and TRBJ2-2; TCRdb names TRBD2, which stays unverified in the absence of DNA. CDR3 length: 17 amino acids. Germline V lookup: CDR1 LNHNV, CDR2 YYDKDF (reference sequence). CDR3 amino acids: CATSRDTGGGTTGELFF.

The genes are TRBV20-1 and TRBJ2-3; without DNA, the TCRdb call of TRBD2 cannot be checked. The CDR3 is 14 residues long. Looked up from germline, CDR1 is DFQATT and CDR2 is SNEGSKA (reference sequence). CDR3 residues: CSATRPAGTDTQYF.

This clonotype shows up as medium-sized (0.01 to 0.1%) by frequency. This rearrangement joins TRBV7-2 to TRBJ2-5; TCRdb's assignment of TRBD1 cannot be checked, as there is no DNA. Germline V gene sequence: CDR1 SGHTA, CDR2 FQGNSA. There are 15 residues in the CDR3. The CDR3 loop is CASSSPEQARETQYF.